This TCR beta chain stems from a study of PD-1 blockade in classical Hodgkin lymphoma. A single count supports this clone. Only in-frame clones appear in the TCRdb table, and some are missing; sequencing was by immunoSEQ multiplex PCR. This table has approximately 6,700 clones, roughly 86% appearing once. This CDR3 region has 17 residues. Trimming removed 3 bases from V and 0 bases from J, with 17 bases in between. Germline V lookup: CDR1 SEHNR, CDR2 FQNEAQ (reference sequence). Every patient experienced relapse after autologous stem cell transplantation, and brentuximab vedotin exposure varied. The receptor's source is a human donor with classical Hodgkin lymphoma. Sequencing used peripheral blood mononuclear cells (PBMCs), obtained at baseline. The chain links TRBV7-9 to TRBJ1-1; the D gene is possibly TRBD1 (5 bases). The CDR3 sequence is CASSFPRDGSMNTEAFF. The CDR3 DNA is TGTGCCAGCAGCTTCCCCCGGGACGGCTCCATGAACACTGAAGCTTTCTTT.